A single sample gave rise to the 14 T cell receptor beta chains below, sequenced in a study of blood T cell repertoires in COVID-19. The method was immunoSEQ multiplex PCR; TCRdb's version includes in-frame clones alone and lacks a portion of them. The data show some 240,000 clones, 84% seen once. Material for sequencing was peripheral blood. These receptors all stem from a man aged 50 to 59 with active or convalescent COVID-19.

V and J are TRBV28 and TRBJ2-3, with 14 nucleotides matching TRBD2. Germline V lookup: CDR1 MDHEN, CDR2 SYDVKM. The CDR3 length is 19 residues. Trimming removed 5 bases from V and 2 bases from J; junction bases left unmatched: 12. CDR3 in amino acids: CASSPGLAGVPYFTDTQYF. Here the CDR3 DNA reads TGTGCCAGCAGTCCGGGACTAGCGGGAGTCCCCTACTTCACAGATACGCAGTATTTT.

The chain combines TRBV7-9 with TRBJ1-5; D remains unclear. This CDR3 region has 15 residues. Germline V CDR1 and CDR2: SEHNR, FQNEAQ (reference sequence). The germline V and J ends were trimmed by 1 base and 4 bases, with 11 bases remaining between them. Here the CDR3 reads CASSLVGPGNQPQHF. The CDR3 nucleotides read TGTGCCAGCAGCTTAGTCGGGCCGGGGAATCAGCCCCAGCATTTT.

CDR3 residues: CASSQSLAGGSYNEQFF. CDR3 sequence (DNA): TGCGCCAGCAGCCAGTCCCTAGCGGGAGGATCCTACAATGAGCAGTTCTTC. The rearrangement uses TRBV4-3 and TRBJ2-1; 11 nucleotides align to TRBD2. From germline, CDR1 is LGHNA and CDR2 YSLEER. The CDR3 has 17 amino acids. The V segment lost 3 bases and the J segment 1 base; nucleotides outside the gene matches: 5.

The CDR3 spells CASSLRAGPQPQHF. In DNA form, the CDR3 reads TGTGCCAGTAGTTTACGGGCAGGGCCTCAGCCCCAGCATTTT. The rearrangement links TRBV19 to TRBJ1-5, with D perhaps TRBD1 (5 bases). The germline CDR1 and CDR2 sequences are LNHDA and SQIVND (reference sequence). The CDR3 consists of 14 residues. Trimming shortened V by 5 bases and J by 6 bases, and 14 bases separated the two germline ends.

The DNA for the CDR3 is TGTGCCAGCAGCCAAGGAGCGGGCGGCTACGAGCAGTACTTC. Amino acid sequence: CASSQGAGGYEQYF. The V and J genes are TRBV3-1 (or the pseudogene TRBV3-2) and TRBJ2-7, with D perhaps matching TRBD2 (6 bases). V was trimmed by 1 base and J by 3 bases, leaving 10 bases between them. This CDR3 is 14 amino acids long. CDR1 LGHDT and CDR2 YNNKEL come from the germline V gene (reference sequence).

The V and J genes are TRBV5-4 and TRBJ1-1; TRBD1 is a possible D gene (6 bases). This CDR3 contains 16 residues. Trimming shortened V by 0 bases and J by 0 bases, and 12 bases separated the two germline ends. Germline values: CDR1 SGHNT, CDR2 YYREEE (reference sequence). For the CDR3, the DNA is TGTGCCAGCAGCTTGGGGGGAGGGGGAATGAACACTGAAGCTTTCTTT. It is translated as CASSLGGGGMNTEAFF.

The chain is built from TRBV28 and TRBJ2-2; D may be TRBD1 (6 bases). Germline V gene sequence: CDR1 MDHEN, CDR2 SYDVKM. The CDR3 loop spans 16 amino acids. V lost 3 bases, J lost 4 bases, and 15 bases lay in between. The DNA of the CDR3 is TGTGCCAGCAGTTTCCGGGGCAGGGGCGTCACCGGGGAGCTGTTTTTT. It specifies CASSFRGRGVTGELFF. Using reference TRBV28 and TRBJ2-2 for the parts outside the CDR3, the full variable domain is DVKVTQSSRYLVKRTGEKVFLECVQDMDHENMFWYRQDPGLGLRLIYFSYDVKMKEKGDIPEGYSVSREKKERFSLILESASTNQTSMYLCASSFRGRGVTGELFFGEGSRLTVL.

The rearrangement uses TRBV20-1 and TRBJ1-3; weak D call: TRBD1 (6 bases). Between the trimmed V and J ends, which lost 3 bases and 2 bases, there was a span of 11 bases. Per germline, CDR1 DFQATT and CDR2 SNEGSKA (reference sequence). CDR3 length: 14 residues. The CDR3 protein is CSASLQGPGNTIYF. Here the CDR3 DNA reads TGCAGTGCTAGTCTTCAGGGGCCTGGAAACACCATATATTTT.

The CDR3: CASSPSTGVGGYTF. CDR3 DNA sequence: TGTGCCAGCAGTCCATCGACAGGGGTAGGAGGCTACACCTTC. The chain carries TRBV28 and TRBJ1-2; 8 bases are shared with TRBD1. Germline trimming cut 5 bases from V and 8 bases from J; bases unmatched to any gene: 10. The CDR3 is made up of 14 amino acids. Germline CDR1 is MDHEN and CDR2 is SYDVKM.

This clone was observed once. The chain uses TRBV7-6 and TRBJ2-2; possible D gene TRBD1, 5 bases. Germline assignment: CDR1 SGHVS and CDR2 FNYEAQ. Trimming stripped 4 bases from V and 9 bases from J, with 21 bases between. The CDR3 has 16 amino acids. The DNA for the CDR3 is TGTGCCAGCAGCTGGGGCGAGACTCCGGTCCCCCGGGAGCTGTTTTTT. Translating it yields CASSWGETPVPRELFF.

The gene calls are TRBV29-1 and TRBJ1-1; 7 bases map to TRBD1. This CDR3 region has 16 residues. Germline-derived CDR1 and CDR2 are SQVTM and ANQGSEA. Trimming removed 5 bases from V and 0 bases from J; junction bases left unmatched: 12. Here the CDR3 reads CSVFGPKGGLNTEAFF. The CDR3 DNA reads TGCAGCGTTTTTGGCCCTAAAGGGGGCTTGAACACTGAAGCTTTCTTT.

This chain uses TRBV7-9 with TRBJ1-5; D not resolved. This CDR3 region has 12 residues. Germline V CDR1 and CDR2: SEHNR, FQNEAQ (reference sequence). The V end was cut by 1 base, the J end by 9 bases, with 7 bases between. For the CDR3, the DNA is TGTGCCAGCAGCTTAGGAGGCGGGCCCCAGCATTTT. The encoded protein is CASSLGGGPQHF.

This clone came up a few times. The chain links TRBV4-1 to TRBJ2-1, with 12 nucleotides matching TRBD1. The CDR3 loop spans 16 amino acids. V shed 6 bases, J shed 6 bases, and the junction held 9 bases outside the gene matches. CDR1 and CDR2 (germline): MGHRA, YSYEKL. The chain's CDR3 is CASSHLGQGAGNEQFF. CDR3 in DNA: TGCGCCAGCAGTCACTTGGGACAGGGGGCGGGCAATGAGCAGTTCTTC.

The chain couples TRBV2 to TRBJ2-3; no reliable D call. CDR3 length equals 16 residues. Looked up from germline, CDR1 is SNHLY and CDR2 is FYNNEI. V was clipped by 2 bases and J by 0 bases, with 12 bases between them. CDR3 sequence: CASSEFQDSSTDTQYF. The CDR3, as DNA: TGTGCCAGCAGTGAATTTCAGGATTCTAGCACAGATACGCAGTATTTT.